The 8 T cell receptor beta chains below come from one sample, sequenced in a study of T cell repertoires in cytomegalovirus infection. Using its own MiXCR run on the reads, TCRdb lists one record per CDR3 protein. The top ten clones hold approximately 2.3% of a sample with about 300,000 distinct CDR3 sequences, around 10% of them seen once. The specimen sequenced was PBMCs. These receptors were collected from a human donor in good health (CMV status not recorded). Some clones in this sample may be carry-over from other donors' samples.

This clonotype was counted at least ten times. The rearrangement joins TRBV20-1 to TRBJ1-5; TRBD1 might be the D (6 bases). V lost 5 bases and J lost 0, with 14 bases in between. The CDR3 has 15 amino acids. Germline-derived CDR1 and CDR2 are DFQATT and SNEGSKA (reference sequence). The CDR3 DNA sequence: TGCAGTGCTGGGGAGGGGACATATAGCAATCAGCCCCAGCATTTT. This gives the protein CSAGEGTYSNQPQHF.

This clonotype was counted at least ten times. The chain is built from TRBV5-1 and TRBJ1-1, with 10 bases fitting TRBD1. Per germline, CDR1 SGHRS and CDR2 YFSETQ. This CDR3 is 15 amino acids long. The V and J ends lost 0 bases and 5 bases, in that order; junction bases with no gene match: 4. The CDR3 sequence: CASSLGGTGVTEAFF. DNA for the CDR3: TGCGCCAGCAGCTTGGGGGGGACAGGGGTGACTGAAGCTTTCTTT.

This clonotype appeared many times. The rearrangement links TRBV28 to TRBJ1-2; D gene ambiguous. The CDR3 has 13 residues. Germline loops: CDR1 MDHEN, CDR2 SYDVKM. V dropped 2 bases and J dropped 4 bases, with 8 bases sitting between them. The CDR3 region has the DNA TGTGCCAGCAGTTTAATCGGAGGCTATGGCTACACCTTC. Translation gives CASSLIGGYGYTF.

Many counts were recorded for this clonotype. The chain uses TRBV11-2 and TRBJ1-2, with D possibly matching TRBD1 (6 bases). This CDR3 region has 12 residues. V lost 5 bases, J lost 7 bases, and 11 bases lay in between. The germline V gene has CDR1 SGHAT and CDR2 FQNNGV. CDR3 protein: CASSGGGFGYTF. In DNA, the CDR3 is TGTGCCAGCAGCGGAGGGGGTTTTGGCTACACCTTC.

In its sample, this clonotype was seen a few times. The CDR3 DNA reads as TGTGCCAGCAGTCGGACAGGGTTATCCGACGAGCAGTACTTC. Protein product: CASSRTGLSDEQYF. The rearrangement uses TRBV12-3 or TRBV12-4 and TRBJ2-7; the match to TRBD1 covers 8 bases. The CDR3 totals 14 residues. Germline trimming cut 5 bases from V and 5 bases from J; bases unmatched to any gene: 8.

This clonotype was detected many times. The chain links TRBV19 to TRBJ1-2; 9 nucleotides match TRBD1. V gave up 10 bases and J gave up 6 bases; unmatched junction bases: 12. CDR1 and CDR2 (germline): LNHDA, SQIVND (reference sequence). This CDR3 contains 14 residues. DNA for the CDR3: TGTGCCACCGCTACCCCGGACAGGGGAGATGGCTACACCTTC. Its protein product is CATATPDRGDGYTF.

There are many counts of this clonotype. The rearrangement links TRBV19 to TRBJ1-2, with 7 bases that match TRBD1. The V segment lost 5 bases and the J segment 0 bases; nucleotides outside the gene matches: 6. The CDR3 consists of 15 residues. Germline CDR1 is LNHDA and CDR2 is SQIVND (reference sequence). CDR3 bases: TGTGCCAGTAGTGCAGACAGGGCCGCTAACTATGGCTACACCTTC. It translates to CASSADRAANYGYTF.

This clonotype showed up many times. The chain employs TRBV19 and TRBJ1-1; 9 nucleotides align to TRBD1. The trim removed 5 bases at V and 5 bases at J, leaving 6 bases unmatched. Per the germline V gene, CDR1 is LNHDA and CDR2 is SQIVND (reference sequence). This CDR3 is built from 14 residues. DNA of the CDR3: TGTGCCAGTAGTCCCCGGACAGGGGAGACTGAAGCTTTCTTT. This translates into CASSPRTGETEAFF. The variable domain in full, completed from reference TRBV19 and TRBJ1-1, reads DGGITQSPKYLFRKEGQNVTLSCEQNLNHDAMYWYRQDPGQGLRLIYYSQIVNDFQKGDIAEGYSVSREKKESFPLTVTSAQKNPTAFYLCASSPRTGETEAFFGQGTRLTVV.